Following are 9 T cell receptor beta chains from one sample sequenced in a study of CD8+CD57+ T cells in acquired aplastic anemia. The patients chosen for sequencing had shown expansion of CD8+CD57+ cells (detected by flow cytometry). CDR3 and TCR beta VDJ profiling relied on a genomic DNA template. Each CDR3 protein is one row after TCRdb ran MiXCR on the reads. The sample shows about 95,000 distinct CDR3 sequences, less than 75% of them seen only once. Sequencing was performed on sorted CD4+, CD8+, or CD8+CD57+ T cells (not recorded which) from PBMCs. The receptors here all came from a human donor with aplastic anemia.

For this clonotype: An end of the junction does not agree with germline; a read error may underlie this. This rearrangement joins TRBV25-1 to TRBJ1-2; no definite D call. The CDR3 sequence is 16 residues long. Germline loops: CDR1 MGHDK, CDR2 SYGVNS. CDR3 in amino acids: CAGSEALGDIGNGYTF. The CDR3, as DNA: TGTGCCGGCAGTGAGGCGTTAGGAGACATTGGAAATGGCTACACCTTC.

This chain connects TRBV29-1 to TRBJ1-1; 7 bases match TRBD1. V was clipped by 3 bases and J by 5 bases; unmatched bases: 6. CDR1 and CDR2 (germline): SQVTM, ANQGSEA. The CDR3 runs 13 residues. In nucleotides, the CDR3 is TGCAGCGTTGAGACAGGGAGGAATACTGAAGCTTTCTTT. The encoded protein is CSVETGRNTEAFF.

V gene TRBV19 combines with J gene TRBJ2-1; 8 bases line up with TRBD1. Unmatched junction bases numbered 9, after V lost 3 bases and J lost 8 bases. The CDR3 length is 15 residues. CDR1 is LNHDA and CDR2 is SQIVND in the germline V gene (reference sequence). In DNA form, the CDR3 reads TGTGCCAGTAGTATGAGGACAGGGCGACCCCATGAGCAGTTCTTC. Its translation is CASSMRTGRPHEQFF.

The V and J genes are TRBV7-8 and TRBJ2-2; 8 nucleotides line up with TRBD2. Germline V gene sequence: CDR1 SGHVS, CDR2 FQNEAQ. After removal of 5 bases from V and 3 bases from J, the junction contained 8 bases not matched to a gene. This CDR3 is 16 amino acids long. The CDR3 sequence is CASSRTGTRDTGELFF. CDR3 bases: TGTGCCAGCAGCCGTACGGGGACTAGGGACACCGGGGAGCTGTTTTTT.

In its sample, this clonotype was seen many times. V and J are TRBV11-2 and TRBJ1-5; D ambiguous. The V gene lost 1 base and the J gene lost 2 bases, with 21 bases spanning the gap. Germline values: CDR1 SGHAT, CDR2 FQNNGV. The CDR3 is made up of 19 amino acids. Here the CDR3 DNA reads TGTGCCAGCAGCTTAGTATTCCTTGCCCACTCTGCCTGCAATCAGCCCCAGCATTTT. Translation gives CASSLVFLAHSACNQPQHF.

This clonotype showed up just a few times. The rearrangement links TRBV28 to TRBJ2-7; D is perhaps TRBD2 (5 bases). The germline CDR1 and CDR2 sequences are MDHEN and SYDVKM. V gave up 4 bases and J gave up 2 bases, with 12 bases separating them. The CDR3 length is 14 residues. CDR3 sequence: CASSSSSGPYEQYF. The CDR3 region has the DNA TGTGCCAGCAGTTCCTCGAGCGGACCCTACGAGCAGTACTTC.

The CDR3 reads CSARGQGAYEQYF. For the CDR3, the DNA is TGCAGTGCTAGGGGGCAGGGGGCGTACGAGCAGTACTTC. The chain joins TRBV20-1 to TRBJ2-7, with 8 bases lining up with TRBD1. Germline CDR1 reads DFQATT; CDR2 reads SNEGSKA (reference sequence). Unmatched junction bases numbered 5, after V lost 3 bases and J lost 4 bases. The CDR3 is made up of 13 amino acids.

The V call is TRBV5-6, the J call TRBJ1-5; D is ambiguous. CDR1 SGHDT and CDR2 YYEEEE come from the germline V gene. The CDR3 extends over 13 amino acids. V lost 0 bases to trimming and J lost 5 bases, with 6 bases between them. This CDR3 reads CASSLASDQPQHF. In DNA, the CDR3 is TGTGCCAGCAGCTTGGCATCCGATCAGCCCCAGCATTTT.

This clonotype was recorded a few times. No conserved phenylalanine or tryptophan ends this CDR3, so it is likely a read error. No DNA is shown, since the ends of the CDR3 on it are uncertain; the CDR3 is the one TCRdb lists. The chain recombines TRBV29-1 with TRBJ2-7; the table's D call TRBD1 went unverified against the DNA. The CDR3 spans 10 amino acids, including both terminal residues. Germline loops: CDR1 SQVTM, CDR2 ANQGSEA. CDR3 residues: CSVEQGAMYL.